These 5 T cell receptor beta chains share one sample of origin, sequenced in a study of T cells in localized non-small cell lung cancer. Profiling relied on immunoSEQ multiplex PCR, and the TCRdb table lists in-frame clones only, not all of them. The table has 35,000 or so clones, 88% seen once. Sequenced material: peripheral blood, taken before any cancer treatment. The receptors stem from a woman between 35 and 75 years old with stage I lung adenocarcinoma.

V is TRBV4-2 and J is TRBJ2-6, with TRBD2 as a possible D gene (5 bases). The germline V gene has CDR1 LGHNA and CDR2 YNFKEQ. Trimming took off 0 bases at V and 1 base at J, with 7 bases between the two ends. The CDR3 runs 16 residues. The CDR3 bases are TGTGCCAGCAGCCAAGAAGGCGGGTCTGGGGCCAACGTCCTGACTTTC. Protein product: CASSQEGGSGANVLTF.

This clone was detected once. The chain employs TRBV6-6 and TRBJ1-5; D may be TRBD1 (6 bases). CDR1 and CDR2 from the germline V gene are MNHNY and SVGAGI (reference sequence). Trimming left V 4 bases short and J 3 bases short, with 16 bases between. CDR3 length: 16 residues. In DNA, the CDR3 is TGTGCCAGCAGTTTGGCCCCGGGGGCTATCAATCAGCCCCAGCATTTT. It encodes CASSLAPGAINQPQHF.

The chain couples TRBV5-6 to TRBJ2-7; TRBD1 matches 8 bases. CDR3 size: 14 residues. CDR1 SGHDT and CDR2 YYEEEE come from the germline V gene. With 3 bases clipped from V and 10 bases from J, the junction kept 12 bases outside the gene matches. CDR3 loop: CASSSGGTGVRQYF. The DNA of the CDR3 is TGTGCCAGCAGCTCGGGTGGGACAGGTGTCCGACAGTACTTC.

This clone came up a few times. V gene TRBV28 combines with J gene TRBJ2-5; weak D call: TRBD1 (6 bases). V lost 10 bases and J 0 bases, leaving 33 bases between the germline ends. Germline V CDR1 and CDR2: MDHEN, SYDVKM. The CDR3 is 20 amino acids. This CDR3 reads CATLHRVGAWGINDQETQYF. CDR3 nucleotide sequence: TGTGCCACCCTCCACAGGGTAGGGGCTTGGGGGATAAACGACCAAGAGACCCAGTACTTC.

The rearrangement links TRBV2 to TRBJ2-1; 10 positions agree with TRBD1. The CDR3 totals 16 residues. The V segment lost 6 bases and the J segment 5 bases; nucleotides outside the gene matches: 10. The germline V gene encodes CDR1 SNHLY and CDR2 FYNNEI. The CDR3 DNA is TGTGCCAGCAGCTCCCCCGGGACAGGGGAGGACAATGAGCAGTTCTTC. Its translation: CASSSPGTGEDNEQFF.